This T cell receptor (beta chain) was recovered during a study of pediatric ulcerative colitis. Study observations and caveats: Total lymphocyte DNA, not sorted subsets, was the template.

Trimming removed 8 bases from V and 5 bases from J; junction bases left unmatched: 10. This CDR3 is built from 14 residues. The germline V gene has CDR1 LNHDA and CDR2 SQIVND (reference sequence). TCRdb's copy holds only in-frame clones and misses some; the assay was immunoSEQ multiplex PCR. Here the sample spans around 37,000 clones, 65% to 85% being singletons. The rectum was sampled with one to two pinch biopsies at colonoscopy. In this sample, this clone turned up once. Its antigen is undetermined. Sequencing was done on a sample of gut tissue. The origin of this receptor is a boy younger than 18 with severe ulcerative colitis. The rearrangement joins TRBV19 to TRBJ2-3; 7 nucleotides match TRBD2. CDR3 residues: CASGVGGIIDTQYF. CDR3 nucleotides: TGTGCCAGTGGAGTGGGGGGGATCATAGATACGCAGTATTTT.